This entry features one T cell receptor (beta chain) sequence. Its cognate antigen is unknown. This sample is part of a study of graft-versus-host responses after intestinal transplantation. Study-wide background: Induction with anti-thymocyte globulin, then tacrolimus and steroids for roughly 3 years, was given to all recipients.

Study results and caveats: Analysis identified GvH clones in recipient marrow, with some appearing first in ileum or blood. Some patients had graft-donor T cell macrochimerism, and their allografts showed high graft-versus-host to host-versus-graft clonal ratios.

Sequencing used immunoSEQ multiplex PCR; TCRdb keeps in-frame clones, though not all of them. The sample records about 39,000 clones, roughly 90% being singletons. V was pared by 3 bases and J by 6 bases, with 18 bases between. This CDR3 has 15 residues. From germline, CDR1 is SGHNT and CDR2 YENEEA. This sequence joins TRBV11-3 and TRBJ2-7; D unresolved. This material consisted of PBMCs, taken roughly 270 days after transplant. This sequence originates from a human patient who received an intestinal transplant, so some T cells may come from the graft donor. DNA of the CDR3: TGTGCCAGCAGCTTGGCCGGGCCCGAGCCACGCGAGCAGTACTTC. It encodes CASSLAGPEPREQYF.